This TCR beta chain was captured by sequencing in a study of shared clonotypes between healthy human individuals. Some 29,000 T cell genomes (approximately 190 ng DNA) went into each sorted-subset replicate. Clones were sequenced by immunoSEQ multiplex PCR, and TCRdb holds only the in-frame ones, with some missing. The sample holds some 2,000,000 clones; 85% to 95% are singletons and the top ten take more than 0.1%. V was clipped by 4 bases and J by 6 bases, with 13 bases between them. The germline V gene has CDR1 MNHEY and CDR2 SVGAGI. The CDR3 contains 14 residues. This chain uses TRBV6-5 with TRBJ1-5, with a weak D call TRBD1 (5 bases). Sequencing input: naive CD4+ T cells sorted from blood. Subset described: CD45RA+ positively selected. This clonotype originated in a man aged 18 to 29 in good health. The CDR3 DNA reads TGTGCCAGCAGTTTGTTCCAGGGCGGTCAGCCCCAGCATTTT. This codes for CASSLFQGGQPQHF.